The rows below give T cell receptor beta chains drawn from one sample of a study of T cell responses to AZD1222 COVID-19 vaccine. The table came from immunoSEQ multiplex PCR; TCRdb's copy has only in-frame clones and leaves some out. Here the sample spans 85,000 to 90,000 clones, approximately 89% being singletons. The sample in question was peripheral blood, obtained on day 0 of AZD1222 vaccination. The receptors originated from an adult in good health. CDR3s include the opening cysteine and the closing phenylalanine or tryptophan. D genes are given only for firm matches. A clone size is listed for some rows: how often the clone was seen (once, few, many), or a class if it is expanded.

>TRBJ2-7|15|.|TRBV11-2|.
TGTGCCAGCAGCTTAGATTGGGGCAGAGCCTACGAGCAGTACTTC
CASSLDWGRAYEQYF
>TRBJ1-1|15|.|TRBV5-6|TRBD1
TGTGCCAGCAGCTTGATGGGACAGCTAAACACTGAAGCTTTCTTT
CASSLMGQLNTEAFF
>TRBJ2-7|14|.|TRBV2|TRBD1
TGTGCCAGCAGTTCCGGGACAGGGATCTACGAGCAGTACTTC
CASSSGTGIYEQYF
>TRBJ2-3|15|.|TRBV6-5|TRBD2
TGTGCCAGCACCAGGACTAGCGTTTTCACAGATACGCAGTATTTT
CASTRTSVFTDTQYF
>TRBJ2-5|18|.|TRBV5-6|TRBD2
TGTGCCAGCAGCTTTGGGCGGGGACTAGCGGGAGGTCAAGAGACCCAGTACTTC
CASSFGRGLAGGQETQYF
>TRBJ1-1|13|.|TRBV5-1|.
TGCGCCAGCAGCTTTAGGAGGGATACTGAAGCTTTCTTT
CASSFRRDTEAFF
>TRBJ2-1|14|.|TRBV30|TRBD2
TGTGCCTGGAGTGTAATCGGGGGGGCCGTTGAGCAGTTCTTC
CAWSVIGGAVEQFF
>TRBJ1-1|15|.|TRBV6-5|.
TGTGCCAGCAGTTACTCGGGACGGGGGAACACTGAAGCTTTCTTT
CASSYSGRGNTEAFF
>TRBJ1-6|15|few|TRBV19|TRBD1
TGTGCCAGTAGTTCTTGGACAGGGAAGAATTCACCCCTCCACTTT
CASSSWTGKNSPLHF
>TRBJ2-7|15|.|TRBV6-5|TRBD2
TGTGCCAGCAGTTACAAGACTAGCGGGGGGGGCGAGCAGTACTTC
CASSYKTSGGGEQYF